This passage covers 18 T cell receptor beta chains from one sample sequenced in a study of blood T cells in healthy people across ages. Primed by a sample-barcoded 5' primer and a J-beta primer mix, a second PCR proceeded for about 6 to 11 cycles. TCRdb independently ran MiXCR on the 5' RACE reads; one entry per CDR3 protein. This sample has over 1,300,000 distinct CDR3 sequences, with around 59% found just once. The sequenced material came from blood. The receptors were sampled from a man aged 18 to 29 in good health.

This chain connects TRBV6-5 to TRBJ1-4, with TRBD1 matching over 7 bases. V lost 2 bases to trimming and J lost 7 bases; unmatched junction nucleotides: 7. The CDR3 covers 15 residues. Germline V CDR1 and CDR2: MNHEY, SVGAGI. This CDR3 is CASSYDRDFTEKLFF. The CDR3 nucleotides read TGTGCCAGCAGTTACGACAGGGATTTTACTGAAAAACTGTTTTTT.

The chain combines TRBV5-1 with TRBJ1-6, with TRBD1 as a possible D gene (5 bases). Germline V gene data show CDR1 as SGHRS and CDR2 as YFSETQ. Trimming cost V 0 bases and J 6 bases, with 13 bases left between them. This CDR3 comprises 16 residues. For the CDR3, the DNA is TGCGCCAGCAGCTTGGACGGGGGTTCGAGTAATTCACCCCTCCACTTT. It is translated as CASSLDGGSSNSPLHF.

V and J are TRBV4-1 and TRBJ2-1; D perhaps matches TRBD2 (6 bases). The CDR3 covers 17 residues. V shed 0 bases and J shed 4 bases, with 16 bases lying between them. CDR1 and CDR2 (germline): MGHRA, YSYEKL. CDR3 loop: CASSQDRTGDFYNEQFF. The CDR3 region has the DNA TGCGCCAGCAGCCAAGATAGGACGGGGGACTTTTACAATGAGCAGTTCTTC.

The chain is built from TRBV3-1 and TRBJ1-2; 7 bases match TRBD1. The CDR3 sequence is 17 residues long. V was pared by 1 base and J by 8 bases, with 16 bases of the junction left unmatched. The V gene's germline CDR1 is LGHDT and CDR2 YNNKEL (reference sequence). CDR3 bases: TGTGCCAGCAGCCAAGCCTCCTACTTTGACAGGGAGGACGGCTACACCTTC. Encoded protein: CASSQASYFDREDGYTF.

The chain has TRBV7-2 and TRBJ2-3; perhaps TRBD1 as D (6 bases). The germline V gene encodes CDR1 SGHTA and CDR2 FQGNSA. CDR3 length: 14 amino acids. Between the trimmed V and J ends, which lost 5 bases and 10 bases, there was a span of 19 bases. This CDR3 is CASSDRAPWGPQYF. In nucleotides, the CDR3 is TGTGCCAGCAGCGACCGGGCCCCCTGGGGGCCGCAGTATTTT.

The rearrangement uses TRBV9 and TRBJ2-1; the match to TRBD2 covers 9 bases. Unmatched junction bases numbered 5, after V lost 0 bases and J lost 4 bases. Germline CDR1 and CDR2: SGDLS and YYNGEE. This CDR3 is 16 amino acids long. CDR3 nucleotides: TGTGCCAGCAGCGTAGGAAGTGCGGGGGGGTACAATGAGCAGTTCTTC. This encodes CASSVGSAGGYNEQFF. Complete variable domain (other parts from reference TRBV9 and TRBJ2-1): DSGVTQTPKHLITATGQRVTLRCSPRSGDLSVYWYQQSLDQGLQFLIQYYNGEERAKGNILERFSAQQFPDLHSELNLSSLELGDSALYFCASSVGSAGGYNEQFFGPGTRLTVL.

This chain connects TRBV7-8 to TRBJ2-5, with 7 bases that match TRBD1. The CDR3 has 17 amino acids. The J segment lost 2 bases and the V segment lost 2 bases, leaving 11 bases of the junction unmatched. CDR1 and CDR2 (germline): SGHVS, FQNEAQ. CDR3 coding DNA: TGTGCCAGCAGCTTAAGTTACCGTCCCAGGGGGCAAGAGACCCAGTACTTC. Translating it yields CASSLSYRPRGQETQYF.

The CDR3 DNA reads as TGCAGTGCTAGCGAGACAGGCTACACCTTC. Translating it yields CSASETGYTF. The rearrangement links TRBV20-1 to TRBJ1-2; D gene ambiguous. The CDR3 extends over 10 amino acids. The V end lost 3 bases, the J end lost 8 bases, and 7 bases lay between the germline ends. From germline, CDR1 is DFQATT and CDR2 SNEGSKA (reference sequence).

This sequence joins TRBV18 and TRBJ2-3; D possibly corresponds to TRBD1 (5 bases). Trimming pared 10 bases from V and 0 bases from J, leaving 20 bases between. CDR3 length: 16 amino acids. Germline-derived CDR1 and CDR2 are KGHSH and LQKENI. Written as DNA, the CDR3 is TGTGCCAACTCCCAGAGGAGACAGACTAGCACAGATACGCAGTATTTT. This encodes CANSQRRQTSTDTQYF.

This clonotype was seen a handful of times. The CDR3 is CASRSDRGREYF. In nucleotides, the CDR3 is TGTGCCAGCAGATCCGACAGGGGAAGGGAGTACTTC. V and J are TRBV27 and TRBJ2-7; 8 bases match TRBD1. The length of the CDR3 is 12 residues. V lost 6 bases and J lost 11; bases outside the gene matches: 9. Germline V lookup: CDR1 MNHEY, CDR2 SMNVEV (reference sequence).

The chain links TRBV7-2 to TRBJ2-5, with 8 bases aligning to TRBD1. The V gene's germline CDR1 is SGHTA and CDR2 FQGNSA. V lost 5 bases to trimming and J lost 3 bases; unmatched junction nucleotides: 8. This CDR3 contains 15 residues. Written as DNA, the CDR3 is TGTGCCAGCAGCCTCATGGGGACAGGAGAAGAGACCCAGTACTTC. Amino acids: CASSLMGTGEETQYF.

The chain has TRBV2 and TRBJ2-5; 10 nucleotides align to TRBD1. Trimming at V came to 5 bases and at J to 3 bases, leaving 6 bases not matched to a gene. Germline V gives CDR1 SNHLY, CDR2 FYNNEI. This CDR3 has 15 amino acids. Written as DNA, the CDR3 is TGTGCCAGCAGTAGGGACAGGGGAATGAAAGAGACCCAGTACTTC. Encoded protein: CASSRDRGMKETQYF.

V usage is TRBV28 and J usage is TRBJ2-4, with TRBD1 as a possible D gene (6 bases). Judging by the DNA end, TRBJ2-7 fits better; the J call may be wrong. Germline assignment: CDR1 MDHEN and CDR2 SYDVKM. There are 14 residues in the CDR3. The CDR3 region is CATMDSRIRYEQYF. The CDR3, as DNA: TGTGCCACCATGGACAGCCGCATCCGCTACGAGCAGTACTTC.

V gene TRBV29-1 combines with J gene TRBJ2-2; D possibly corresponds to TRBD1 (6 bases). Germline V CDR1 and CDR2: SQVTM, ANQGSEA. The CDR3 runs to 12 residues. V lost 7 bases to trimming and J lost 6 bases, with 12 bases between them. The CDR3 DNA is TGCAGCGCCAAATCAGGGGCCGGGGAGCTGTTTTTT. Its protein product is CSAKSGAGELFF.

The gene calls are TRBV20-1 and TRBJ2-3; 10 bases agree with TRBD2. From germline, CDR1 is DFQATT and CDR2 SNEGSKA (reference sequence). This CDR3 comprises 17 residues. V shed 2 bases and J 5 bases; nucleotides not matched to a gene: 13. CDR3 DNA: TGCAGTGCTAGACACTCTAGCGGGGGCCGAAGTGGAGATACGCAGTATTTT. It specifies CSARHSSGGRSGDTQYF.

The V gene is TRBV10-3, the J gene TRBJ2-3; 9 positions agree with TRBD2. CDR1 and CDR2 (germline): ENHRY, SYGVKD. V was clipped by 7 bases and J by 4 bases; unmatched bases: 6. The CDR3 totals 14 residues. CDR3 amino acids: CAITSREGSDTQYF. CDR3 in DNA: TGTGCCATCACCTCGCGGGAGGGCTCAGATACGCAGTATTTT.

The genes are TRBV20-1 and TRBJ2-5; no firm D call. Germline CDR1 is DFQATT and CDR2 is SNEGSKA (reference sequence). Trimming took 1 base from V and 10 from J, leaving 10 bases between them. This CDR3 spans 11 amino acids. CDR3 DNA sequence: TGCAGTGCTAGAGCCCCGATTGTCCAGTACTTC. Translation gives CSARAPIVQYF.

This clonotype was observed a handful of times. The genes are TRBV2 and TRBJ2-4; either TRBD1 or TRBD2 may fit D (5 bases each). Germline assignment: CDR1 SNHLY and CDR2 FYNNEI. This CDR3 region has 14 residues. Trimming shortened V by 3 bases and J by 8 bases, and 14 bases separated the two germline ends. CDR3: CASSEPGPLDIQYF. The CDR3 DNA reads TGTGCCAGCAGTGAGCCGGGGCCCCTTGACATTCAGTACTTC.